The entry below describes one T cell receptor beta chain. The clone's antigen remains unknown. No base qualities exist here, and no much larger clone lies one base off it. This record comes from a study of CD8+ T cells in alopecia areata (dated by TCRdb to the late 2010s). A note on the overall study: The treated patients took part in an open-label pilot trial in which moderate-to-severe alopecia areata was treated with oral tofacitinib at 5 to 10 mg twice daily. RNA was obtained with the PAXgene miRNA kit for fixed scalp, the miRNeasy kit for PBMCs, and the RNeasy kit for mouse skin. Scalp clonality was compared across normal scalp (n=4), patchy alopecia areata scalp (n=8), and alopecia totalis/universalis scalp (n=8). Tofacitinib was administered for 6 to 18 months, and 6 months of follow-up off drug were then conducted to assess delayed response and recurrence. In humans, TCRbeta sequencing was performed on scalp tissue and on sorted CD4+ and CD8+ peripheral blood T cells from healthy controls and from patients with patchy or totalis/universalis alopecia areata. Biopsies were taken from tofacitinib-treated patients at baseline and at 4 and 24 weeks of treatment, and a later scalp biopsy was taken in several of the tofacitinib-treated patients. The SALT score, which quantifies the percentage of affected scalp surface area, was used to measure disease severity in treated patients. To study T cell clonal expansion in alopecia areata, the researchers applied high-throughput TCRbeta sequencing to both the C3H/HeJ mouse model and human patients. Amplification of TCRbeta CDR3 regions was done by immunoSEQ multiplex PCR using 35 Vbeta forward primers and 13 Jbeta reverse primers.

Per the publication, the treatment or condition label means: oral pan-JAK inhibitor, 5-10 mg twice daily. From alopecia areata patients, peripheral blood was collected along with lesional scalp punch biopsies. PBMCs were isolated by density centrifugation and stained for CD3, CD4 and CD8, and CD4+ and CD8+ T cells were sorted on a FACSAria. The library was built by means of the immunoSEQ multiplex PCR assay. RNA was extracted from all samples and reverse transcribed into cDNA, which served as template for TCR sequencing. SuperScript III was used to make first-strand cDNA, primed with a 2:1 mix of oligo-dT and random hexamers. A synthetic immune receptor repertoire was used to gauge amplification bias, and whatever bias remained was removed computationally. The authors processed their data as follows. After raw reads were preprocessed to remove errors, the CDR3 was defined following IMGT conventions as running from the conserved cysteine to phenylalanine. To get clonality, Shannon entropy was normalized by log2 of the number of productive unique TCRs and the result was subtracted from 1. Whether each scalp clone was CD4 or CD8 was inferred by checking scalp TCRbeta sequences against the CD4 and CD8 repertoires from sorted blood. Here the immuneACCESS table is served through TCRdb, limited to in-frame sequences with V and J called. Missing clones are a known gap in these copies; in checked studies unresolved V genes cover under half, and the rest lacks a known reason. That table furnishes V, J and clone size, whereas the DNA furnished D and trimming. The sample contains hundreds of thousands of clones, 60% of them found a single time. About 0.89% of the sample is taken by the ten largest.

Study-wide conclusions, independent of this receptor: Because the treated cohort was small and had only one nonresponder, larger studies are needed to examine links between baseline CD8+ expansion and response. Compared with mice, TCR sequences shared between patients were less clear, possibly partly because of HLA diversity across the patient population. Lesional scalp, especially in alopecia totalis/universalis, showed higher clonality and more expanded CD8+ clones than normal scalp, suggesting antigenic drive. Resident alphabeta T cells in normal human skin are also sequenced, complicating scalp TCR repertoire analysis, unlike mouse skin dominated by gammadelta T cells. Tofacitinib significantly lowered scalp clonality and the number of expanded CD8+ clones among the top 100 scalp clones. Many expanded lesional clones were found to persist in scalp and blood during tofacitinib treatment, and relapse after treatment cessation may be partly explained by this persistence.

This TCR was recovered from a human donor with alopecia areata. Sequencing was performed on CD4+ T cells sorted from blood, taken around week 54, from a patient treated with tofacitinib.

Here the CDR3 is given as CASSPSQGKAETQYF. The nucleotides are TGTGCCAGCTCACCGTCGCAGGGAAAGGCGGAGACCCAGTACTTC. The sequence links TRBV18 to TRBJ2-5, with TRBD1 tentatively as D gene (5 bases match). CDR1 is given as KGHSH and CDR2 as LQKENI, both from the germline V gene. At the junction V is shortened by 3 bases and J by 5 bases, with 16 bases in between. The CDR3 sequence holds 15 residues, the cysteine and phenylalanine included. The only DNA kept is the CDR3, 45 bases in frame from the first base.